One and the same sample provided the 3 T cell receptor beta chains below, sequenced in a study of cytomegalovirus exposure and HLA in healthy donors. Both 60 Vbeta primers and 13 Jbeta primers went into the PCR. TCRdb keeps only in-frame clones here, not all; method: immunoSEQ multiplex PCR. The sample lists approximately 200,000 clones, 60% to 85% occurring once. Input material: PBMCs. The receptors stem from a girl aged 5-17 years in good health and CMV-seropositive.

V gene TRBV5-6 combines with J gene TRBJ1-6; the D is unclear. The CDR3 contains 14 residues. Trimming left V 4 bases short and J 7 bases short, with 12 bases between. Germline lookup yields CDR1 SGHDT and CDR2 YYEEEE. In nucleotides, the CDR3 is TGTGCCAGCAGCAGTAGGAGGTTGAATTCACCCCTCCACTTT. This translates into CASSSRRLNSPLHF. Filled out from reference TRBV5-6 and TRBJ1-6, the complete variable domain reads DAGVTQSPTHLIKTRGQQVTLRCSPKSGHDTVSWYQQALGQGPQFIFQYYEEEERQRGNFPDRFSGHQFPNYSSELNVNALLLGDSALYLCASSSRRLNSPLHFGNGTRLTVT.

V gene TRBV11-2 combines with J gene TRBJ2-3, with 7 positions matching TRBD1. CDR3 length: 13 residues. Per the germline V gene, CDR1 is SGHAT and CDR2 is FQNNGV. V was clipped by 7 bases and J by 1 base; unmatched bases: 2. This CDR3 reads CASNQGGTDTQYF. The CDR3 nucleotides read TGTGCCAGCAACCAGGGGGGCACAGATACGCAGTATTTT.

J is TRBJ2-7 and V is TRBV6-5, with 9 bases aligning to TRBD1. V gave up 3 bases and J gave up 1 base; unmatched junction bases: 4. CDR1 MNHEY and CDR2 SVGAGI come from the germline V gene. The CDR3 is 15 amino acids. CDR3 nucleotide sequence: TGTGCCAGCAGTTATGACAGGGGGGTATCCTACGAGCAGTACTTC. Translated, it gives CASSYDRGVSYEQYF.